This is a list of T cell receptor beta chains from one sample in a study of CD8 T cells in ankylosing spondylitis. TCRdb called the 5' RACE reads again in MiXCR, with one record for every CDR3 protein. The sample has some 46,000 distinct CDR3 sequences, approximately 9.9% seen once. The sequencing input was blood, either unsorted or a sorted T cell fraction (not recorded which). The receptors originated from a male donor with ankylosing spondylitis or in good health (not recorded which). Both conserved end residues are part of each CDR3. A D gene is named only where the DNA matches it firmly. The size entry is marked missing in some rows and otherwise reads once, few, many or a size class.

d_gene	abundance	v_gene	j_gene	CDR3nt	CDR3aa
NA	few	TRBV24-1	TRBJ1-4	TGTGCCGTCATCACTCCGGGGAACTCCCCTTGGTGGGAAAAACTGTTTTTT	CAVITPGNSPWWEKLFF
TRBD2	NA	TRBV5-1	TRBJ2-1	TGCGCCAGGAGGGACAGGATGGGACTAGCGGGGGGGCCCAATGAGCAGTTCTTC	CARRDRMGLAGGPNEQFF
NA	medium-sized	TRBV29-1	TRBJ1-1	TGCAGCGGGTCGACATCCATGAACACTGAAGCTTTCTTT	CSGSTSMNTEAFF
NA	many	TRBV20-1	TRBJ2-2	TGCAGTGCTAGAGAGTGGGTGGTGGGGGAGCTGTTTTTT	CSAREWVVGELFF
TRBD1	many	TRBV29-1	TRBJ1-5	TGCAGCGTTAGCAGGGGGCTCGACAATCAGCCCCAGCATTTT	CSVSRGLDNQPQHF
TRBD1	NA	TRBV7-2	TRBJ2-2	TGTGCCAGCAGCTTTAACAGGGGCACCGGGGAGCTGTTTTTT	CASSFNRGTGELFF
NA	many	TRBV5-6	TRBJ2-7	TGTGCCAGCAGCTTGCCGACCCGACAGTCCCACGAGCAGTACTTC	CASSLPTRQSHEQYF
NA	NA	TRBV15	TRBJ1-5	TGTGCCACCAGCAGAGGAACTGGATTTGCTGGCAATCAGCCCCAGCATTTT	CATSRGTGFAGNQPQHF
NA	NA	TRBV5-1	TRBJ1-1	TGCGCCAGCAGCCGCCAGGGCAGGGGCACTGAAGCTTTCTTT	CASSRQGRGTEAFF
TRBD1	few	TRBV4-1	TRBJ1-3	TGCGCCAGCAGCCAAGAAGGCAGGGGGGCTGGAAACACCATATATTTT	CASSQEGRGAGNTIYF
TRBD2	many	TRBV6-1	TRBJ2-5	TGTGCCAGCAGAGGGGGGCGGGGGGTTGTCGAGACCCAGTACTTC	CASRGGRGVVETQYF
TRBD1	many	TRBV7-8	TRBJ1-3	TGTGCCAGCAGCTTATCGGGGACAGAGAGCTCTGGAAACACCATATATTTT	CASSLSGTESSGNTIYF
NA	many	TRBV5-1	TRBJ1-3	TGCGCCAGCAGCCCTGAGACAGCTGGAAACACCATATATTTT	CASSPETAGNTIYF
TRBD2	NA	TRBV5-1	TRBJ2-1	TGCGCCAGCGGCGAGCGGGGGGGCTTGGGATCCTACAATGAGCAGTTCTTC	CASGERGGLGSYNEQFF
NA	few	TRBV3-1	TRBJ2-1	TGTGCCAGCAGCCAAGATGCGAGCTCCTACAATGAGCAGTTCTTC	CASSQDASSYNEQFF
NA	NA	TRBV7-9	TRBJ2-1	TGTGCCAGCAGCTTAGTTCCCCCCGGGGAGCAGTTCTTC	CASSLVPPGEQFF
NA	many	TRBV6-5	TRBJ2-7	TGTGCCAGCAGTTACTCGGACAGAGACTCCTACGAGCAGTACTTC	CASSYSDRDSYEQYF
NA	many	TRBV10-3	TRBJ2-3	TGTGCCACTGGGGGCAGGCGGAGCACAGATACGCAGTATTTT	CATGGRRSTDTQYF
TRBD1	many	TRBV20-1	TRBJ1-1	TGCAGTGCCGGACAGGGGGCGCCCAGAATGAACACTGAAGCTTTCTTT	CSAGQGAPRMNTEAFF
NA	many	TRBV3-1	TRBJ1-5	TGTGCCAGCAGCCTACAGGGAGATCAGCCCCAGCATTTT	CASSLQGDQPQHF
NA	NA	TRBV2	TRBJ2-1	TGTGCCAGCAGCACTAGTTGGACCTACAATGAGCAGTTCTTC	CASSTSWTYNEQFF
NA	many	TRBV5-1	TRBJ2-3	TGCGCCAGCAGCTTGCGGGGTAGCACAGATACGCAGTATTTT	CASSLRGSTDTQYF